The clone carrying this T cell receptor (beta chain) is a singleton in its sample. Sequencing used immunoSEQ multiplex PCR; TCRdb keeps in-frame clones, though not all of them. There are under 95,000 clones in the sample; around 93% occur only once, and 0.42% lies in the top ten. The V gene's germline CDR1 is SGHTA and CDR2 FQGTGA. The length of the CDR3 is 13 residues. The V and J ends lost 5 bases and 4 bases, in that order; junction bases with no gene match: 3. The record originates from a study of technical replicates of blood from a few donors. The TCR originated in a human donor in good health. This chain links TRBV7-3 with TRBJ2-3; 7 bases fit TRBD2. The sample comprised T cells isolated from PBMCs. CDR3 nucleotide sequence: TGTGCCAGCAGCCTGGCGGGGGCAGATACGCAGTATTTT. As protein: CASSLAGADTQYF.